A single sample is the source of the 25 T cell receptor beta chains below, sequenced in a study of blood T cell dynamics during melanoma immunotherapy (dated by TCRdb to 2020 to 2022). Per the publication, the time point label means: pre-treatment baseline. The library came from the immunoSEQ multiplex PCR assay. Entries here come from immuneACCESS through TCRdb and include only in-frame sequences with V and J called. Some clones fail to appear in such tables; in the studies checked, an unresolved V gene covers under half of the shortfall, and the cause of the remainder is unknown. This sample comprises around 8,100 clones, roughly four fifths of them detected only once. In total, the top ten clones hold 1.2% of the sample. This specimen was blood, taken from a patient treated with checkpoint blockade. Receptors originate from a human donor with melanoma.

The V gene is TRBV19, the J gene TRBJ2-5; no firm D call. Germline V gene sequence: CDR1 LNHDA, CDR2 SQIVND (reference sequence). The V gene lost 4 bases and the J gene lost 5 bases, with 14 bases spanning the gap. The CDR3 extends over 14 amino acids. This CDR3 is CASSTREVRETQYF. CDR3 in DNA: TGTGCCAGTAGTACAAGGGAAGTGAGGGAGACCCAGTACTTC.

The rearrangement uses TRBV19 and TRBJ2-5; D is unclear. The J call may not be correct, given that the DNA end is closer to TRBJ2-7. The CDR3 totals 8 residues. Germline V gene sequence: CDR1 LNHDA, CDR2 SQIVND (reference sequence). The CDR3 here is CAPSEQYF. In DNA form, the CDR3 reads TGTGCTCCGAGCGAGCAGTACTTC.

The chain links TRBV4-1 to TRBJ2-5; 7 bases map to TRBD2. Gene TRBJ2-7 matches the end of the DNA better, so the J call may be wrong. CDR1 MGHRA and CDR2 YSYEKL come from the germline V gene. CDR3 size: 14 residues. The DNA for the CDR3 is TGCGCCAGCAGCCAAAGGGAGGGGACCTACGAGCAGTACTTC. Encoded protein: CASSQREGTYEQYF.

The table lists this clone with a few counts. V gene TRBV27 combines with J gene TRBJ1-6; D is ambiguous. The germline gives CDR1 MNHEY, CDR2 SMNVEV (reference sequence). The CDR3 spans 12 residues. The ends were cut back, 3 bases at V and 8 bases at J, with 5 bases in the middle. Written as DNA, the CDR3 is TGTGCCAGCAGTTTCCTGGATTCACCCCTCCACTTT. The encoded protein is CASSFLDSPLHF.

The V gene is TRBV28, the J gene TRBJ1-1, with D maybe TRBD1 (6 bases). The CDR3 has 15 residues. V dropped 6 bases and J dropped 1 base, with 15 bases sitting between them. CDR1 is MDHEN and CDR2 is SYDVKM in the germline V gene. CDR3 sequence (DNA): TGTGCCAGCAGCCCCGCCCTGACAGGGAACACTGAAGCTTTCTTT. This translates into CASSPALTGNTEAFF.

This clone was seen just once. The J gene is TRBJ2-7, the V gene TRBV5-5; 8 nucleotides line up with TRBD2. CDR3 length equals 16 residues. CDR1 SGHKS and CDR2 YYEKEE come from the germline V gene (reference sequence). Unmatched junction bases numbered 5, after V lost 0 bases and J lost 0 bases. CDR3 nucleotide sequence: TGTGCCAGCAGCTTGGTAGCGGGAAACCCCTCCTACGAGCAGTACTTC. Protein product: CASSLVAGNPSYEQYF.

This chain joins TRBV28 and TRBJ1-5; 7 positions match TRBD1. V dropped 3 bases and J dropped 3; count of bases not matched to a gene: 5. CDR1 and CDR2 (germline): MDHEN, SYDVKM. CDR3 length: 15 residues. CDR3 sequence: CASSLTGQDNQPQHF. As DNA, the CDR3 is TGTGCCAGCAGTTTGACAGGGCAGGACAATCAGCCCCAGCATTTT.

This chain links TRBV7-9 with TRBJ2-3; possible D gene TRBD2, 5 bases. This CDR3 has 15 amino acids. V lost 2 bases to trimming and J lost 0 bases, with 9 bases between them. Germline loops: CDR1 SEHNR, CDR2 FQNEAQ (reference sequence). The CDR3 DNA reads TGTGCCAGCAGCTTATCAACGGGAAGCACAGATACGCAGTATTTT. Protein: CASSLSTGSTDTQYF.

V usage is TRBV15 and J usage is TRBJ2-1; D unresolved. Trimming left V 4 bases short and J 3 bases short, with 13 bases between. The CDR3 is made up of 15 amino acids. The germline V gene has CDR1 LNHNV and CDR2 YYDKDF (reference sequence). The CDR3 region is CATSTAPASYNEQFF. CDR3 nucleotides: TGTGCCACCAGCACAGCCCCGGCCAGCTACAATGAGCAGTTCTTC.

The chain employs TRBV29-1 and TRBJ2-5; TRBD1 might be the D (5 bases). CDR1 SQVTM and CDR2 ANQGSEA come from the germline V gene. Trimming left V 3 bases short and J 5 bases short, with 13 bases between. CDR3 size: 13 residues. CDR3 in amino acids: CSVESGFRETQYF. The CDR3, as DNA: TGCAGCGTTGAGTCAGGGTTCCGGGAGACCCAGTACTTC.

The V call is TRBV27, the J call TRBJ2-6; 7 bases agree with TRBD2. With V trimmed by 7 bases and J by 0 bases, 12 bases remained unmatched. The CDR3 totals 18 residues. CDR1 MNHEY and CDR2 SMNVEV come from the germline V gene (reference sequence). DNA of the CDR3: TGTGCCAGCACCCAAACTCGGGGGGTATACTCTGGGGCCAACGTCCTGACTTTC. Protein: CASTQTRGVYSGANVLTF.

The chain uses TRBV2 and TRBJ1-2; 10 bases agree with TRBD1. The CDR3 spans 14 residues. Trimming removed 4 bases from V and 4 bases from J; junction bases left unmatched: 3. CDR1 SNHLY and CDR2 FYNNEI come from the germline V gene. The CDR3 loop is CASSGDRGGYGYTF. DNA of the CDR3: TGTGCCAGCAGTGGGGACAGGGGAGGCTATGGCTACACCTTC.

The genes are TRBV5-1 and TRBJ1-5, with a possible D match to TRBD1 (5 bases). This CDR3 comprises 13 residues. Germline V gene sequence: CDR1 SGHRS, CDR2 YFSETQ. Trimming left V 2 bases short and J 7 bases short, with 10 bases between. The CDR3 protein is CASSFRGEQPQHF. Here the CDR3 DNA reads TGCGCCAGCAGCTTCCGGGGGGAGCAGCCCCAGCATTTT.

The gene calls are TRBV30 and TRBJ1-2; D remains unclear. With 3 bases removed from V and 13 bases from J, the gap between germline ends came to 15 bases. This CDR3 spans 11 amino acids. Germline lookup yields CDR1 GTSNPN and CDR2 SVGIG (reference sequence). CDR3 in amino acids: CAWSEGPVSTF. CDR3 nucleotides: TGTGCCTGGAGCGAAGGCCCCGTTTCCACCTTC.

This chain links TRBV27 with TRBJ2-7, with a possible D match to TRBD1 (6 bases). Trimming removed 6 bases at V and 4 bases at J, with 22 bases between. The CDR3 length is 16 residues. Germline V gene lookup returns CDR1 MNHEY and CDR2 SMNVEV (reference sequence). Here the CDR3 reads CASSKKGDKGVYEQYF. In DNA, the CDR3 is TGTGCCAGCAGCAAAAAGGGAGACAAGGGGGTGTACGAGCAGTACTTC.

The CDR3 sequence: CASSPRAGGKYEQYF. The CDR3 DNA follows: TGTGCCAGCAGTCCCCGGGCAGGGGGAAAATACGAGCAGTACTTC. The V and J genes are TRBV27 and TRBJ2-7; 7 positions agree with TRBD1. The CDR3 totals 15 residues. V lost 5 bases to trimming and J lost 4 bases; unmatched junction nucleotides: 11. CDR1 is MNHEY and CDR2 is SMNVEV in the germline V gene (reference sequence).

V gene TRBV21-1 combines with J gene TRBJ2-7. TRBV21-1 is designated a pseudogene. This CDR3 comprises 9 residues. Written as DNA, the CDR3 is TGTGCCAACCACTACGAGCAGTACTTC. This translates into CANHYEQYF.

The V gene is TRBV5-1, the J gene TRBJ2-7; the match to TRBD2 covers 11 bases. This CDR3 region has 14 residues. CDR1 and CDR2 (germline): SGHRS, YFSETQ. V shed 9 bases, J shed 7 bases, and the junction held 12 bases outside the gene matches. The CDR3 DNA reads as TGCGCCACCACGACGGGACTAGCGGACGAAGAGCAGTACTTC. Protein product: CATTTGLADEEQYF. Together with reference TRBV5-1 and TRBJ2-7, the CDR3 gives the full variable domain: KAGVTQTPRYLIKTRGQQVTLSCSPISGHRSVSWYQQTPGQGLQFLFEYFSETQRNKGNFPGRFSGRQFSNSRSEMNVSTLELGDSALYLCATTTGLADEEQYFGPGTRLTVT.

CDR3 sequence (DNA): TGTGCCAGCTCACCAACAAGAACCTACGAGCAGTACTTC. Protein sequence: CASSPTRTYEQYF. V and J are TRBV18 and TRBJ2-7; no definite D call. V dropped 2 bases and J dropped 2 bases, with 7 bases sitting between them. CDR1 KGHSH and CDR2 LQKENI come from the germline V gene. This CDR3 has 13 residues.

The genes are TRBV29-1 and TRBJ1-3, with D unclear. The ends were cut back, 5 bases at V and 4 bases at J, with 12 bases in the middle. This CDR3 region has 13 residues. Germline loops: CDR1 SQVTM, CDR2 ANQGSEA. The CDR3 here is CSVFSPGGNTIYF. CDR3 bases: TGCAGCGTTTTTTCCCCGGGAGGAAACACCATATATTTT.

This clone appeared a few times. This chain joins TRBV2 and TRBJ1-1, with 7 bases lining up with TRBD1. This CDR3 has 12 residues. J gave up 7 bases and V 4 bases, and 3 bases lay outside the gene matches. CDR1 is SNHLY and CDR2 is FYNNEI in the germline V gene. The CDR3 reads CASSGDRVEAFF. The CDR3 coding sequence is TGTGCCAGCAGTGGTGACAGGGTTGAAGCTTTCTTT.

The chain has TRBV28 and TRBJ2-1; 8 nucleotides match TRBD2. Trimming at V came to 6 bases and at J to 7 bases, leaving 11 bases not matched to a gene. CDR3 length: 15 amino acids. Per the germline V gene, CDR1 is MDHEN and CDR2 is SYDVKM. The CDR3 nucleotides read TGTGCCAGCAGGCTACAGGGTTCGGGAGGGAATGAGCAGTTCTTC. Its translation is CASRLQGSGGNEQFF.

This clone was counted once. The chain links TRBV4-3 to TRBJ2-2, with a weak D call TRBD2 (5 bases). The CDR3 is made up of 16 amino acids. Germline CDR1 is LGHNA and CDR2 is YSLEER. Trimming took off 0 bases at V and 1 base at J, with 9 bases between the two ends. This chain's CDR3 is CASSQEVGKNTGELFF. CDR3 in DNA: TGCGCCAGCAGCCAAGAGGTCGGGAAGAACACCGGGGAGCTGTTTTTT.

V gene TRBV5-1 combines with J gene TRBJ2-5; D is unresolved. The germline V and J ends were trimmed by 0 bases and 0 bases, with 6 bases remaining between them. The CDR3 has 14 amino acids. Germline CDR1 SGHRS, CDR2 YFSETQ. The CDR3 is CASSLVADQETQYF. The CDR3 coding sequence is TGCGCCAGCAGCTTGGTAGCTGACCAAGAGACCCAGTACTTC.

This clone was seen more than once but under ten times. The chain joins TRBV5-1 to TRBJ2-2; D is possibly TRBD2 (5 bases). Germline V gives CDR1 SGHRS, CDR2 YFSETQ. The CDR3 is 14 amino acids. Trimming left V 2 bases short and J 4 bases short, with 9 bases between. The chain's CDR3 is CASSFGDTTGELFF. DNA of the CDR3: TGCGCCAGCAGCTTCGGGGATACCACCGGGGAGCTGTTTTTT.